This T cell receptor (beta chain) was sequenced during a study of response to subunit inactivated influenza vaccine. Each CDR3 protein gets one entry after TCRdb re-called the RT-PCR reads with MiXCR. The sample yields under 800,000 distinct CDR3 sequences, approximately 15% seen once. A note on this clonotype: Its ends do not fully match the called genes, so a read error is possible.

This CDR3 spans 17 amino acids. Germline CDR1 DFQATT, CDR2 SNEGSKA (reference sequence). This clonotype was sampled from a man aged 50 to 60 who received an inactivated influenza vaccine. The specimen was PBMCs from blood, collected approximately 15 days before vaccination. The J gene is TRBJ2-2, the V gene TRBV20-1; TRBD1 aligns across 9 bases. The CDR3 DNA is TGCTGTGCTAGAGATGGTTTACAGGGGGCCCTCCCCGGGGAGCTGTTTTTT. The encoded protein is CCARDGLQGALPGELFF.